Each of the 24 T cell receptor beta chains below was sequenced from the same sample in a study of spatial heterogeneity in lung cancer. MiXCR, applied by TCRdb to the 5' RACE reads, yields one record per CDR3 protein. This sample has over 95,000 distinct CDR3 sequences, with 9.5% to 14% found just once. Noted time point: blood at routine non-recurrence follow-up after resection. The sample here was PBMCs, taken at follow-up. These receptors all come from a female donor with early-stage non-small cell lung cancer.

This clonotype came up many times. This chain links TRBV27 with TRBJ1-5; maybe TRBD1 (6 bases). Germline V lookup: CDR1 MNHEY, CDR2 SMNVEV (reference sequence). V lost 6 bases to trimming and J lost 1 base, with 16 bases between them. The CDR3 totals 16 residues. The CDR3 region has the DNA TGTGCCAGCAGCCATGGACAGTCTAAGAGCAATCAGCCCCAGCATTTT. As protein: CASSHGQSKSNQPQHF.

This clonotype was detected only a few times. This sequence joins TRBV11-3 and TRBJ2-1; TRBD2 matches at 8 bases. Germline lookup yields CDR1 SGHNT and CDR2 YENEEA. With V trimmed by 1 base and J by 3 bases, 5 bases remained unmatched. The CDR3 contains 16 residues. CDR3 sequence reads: CASSLGAGLVYNEQFF. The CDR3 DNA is TGTGCCAGCAGCTTAGGGGCGGGACTAGTCTACAATGAGCAGTTCTTC.

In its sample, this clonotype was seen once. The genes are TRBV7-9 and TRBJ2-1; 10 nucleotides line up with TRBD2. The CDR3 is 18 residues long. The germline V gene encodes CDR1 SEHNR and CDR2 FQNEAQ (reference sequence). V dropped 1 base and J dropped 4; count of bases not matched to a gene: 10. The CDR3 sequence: CASSLVSGPSGSYNEQFF. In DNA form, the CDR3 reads TGTGCCAGCAGCTTAGTGTCGGGGCCTAGCGGGAGTTACAATGAGCAGTTCTTC.

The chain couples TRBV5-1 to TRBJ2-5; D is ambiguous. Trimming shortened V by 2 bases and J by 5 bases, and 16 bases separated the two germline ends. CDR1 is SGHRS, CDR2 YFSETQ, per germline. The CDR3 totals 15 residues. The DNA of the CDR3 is TGCGCCAGCAGCTTTACCTGGCAACCCTTTGAGACCCAGTACTTC. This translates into CASSFTWQPFETQYF. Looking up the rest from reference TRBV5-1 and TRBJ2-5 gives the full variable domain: KAGVTQTPRYLIKTRGQQVTLSCSPISGHRSVSWYQQTPGQGLQFLFEYFSETQRNKGNFPGRFSGRQFSNSRSEMNVSTLELGDSALYLCASSFTWQPFETQYFGPGTRLLVL.

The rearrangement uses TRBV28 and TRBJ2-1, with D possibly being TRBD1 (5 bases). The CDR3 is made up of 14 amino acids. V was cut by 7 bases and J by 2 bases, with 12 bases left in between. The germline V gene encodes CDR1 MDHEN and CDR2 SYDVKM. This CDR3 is CASKQAIAYNEQFF. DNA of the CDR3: TGTGCCAGCAAACAGGCTATAGCCTACAATGAGCAGTTCTTC.

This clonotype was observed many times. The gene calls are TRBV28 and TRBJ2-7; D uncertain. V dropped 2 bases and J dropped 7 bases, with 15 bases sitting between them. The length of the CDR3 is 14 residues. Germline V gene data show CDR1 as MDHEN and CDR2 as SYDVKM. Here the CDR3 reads CASSLKPGGWEQYF. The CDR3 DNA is TGTGCCAGCAGTTTAAAACCTGGTGGTTGGGAGCAGTACTTC. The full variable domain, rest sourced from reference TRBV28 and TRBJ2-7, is DVKVTQSSRYLVKRTGEKVFLECVQDMDHENMFWYRQDPGLGLRLIYFSYDVKMKEKGDIPEGYSVSREKKERFSLILESASTNQTSMYLCASSLKPGGWEQYFGPGTRLTVT.

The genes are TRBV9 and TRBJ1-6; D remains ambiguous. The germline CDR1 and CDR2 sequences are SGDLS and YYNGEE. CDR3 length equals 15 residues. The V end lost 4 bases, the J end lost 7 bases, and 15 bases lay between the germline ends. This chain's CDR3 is CASSPQVLGNSPLHF. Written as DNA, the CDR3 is TGTGCCAGCAGCCCCCAGGTCCTCGGCAATTCACCCCTCCACTTT.

The CDR3 nucleotides read TGTGCCATCCGTCCGGGACTAGCGGGATTGAGAGCCAAAAACATTCAGTACTTC. Residues: CAIRPGLAGLRAKNIQYF. The V call is TRBV6-1, the J call TRBJ2-4; TRBD2 matches at 13 bases. CDR3 length equals 18 residues. Germline values: CDR1 MNHNS, CDR2 SASEGT. V was clipped by 10 bases and J by 0 bases; unmatched bases: 12.

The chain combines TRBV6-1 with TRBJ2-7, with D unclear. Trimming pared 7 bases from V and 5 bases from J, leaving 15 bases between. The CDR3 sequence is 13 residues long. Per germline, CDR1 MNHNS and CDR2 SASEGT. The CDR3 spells CASTPTNRNEQYF. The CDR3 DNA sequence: TGTGCCAGCACCCCTACGAATCGGAACGAGCAGTACTTC.

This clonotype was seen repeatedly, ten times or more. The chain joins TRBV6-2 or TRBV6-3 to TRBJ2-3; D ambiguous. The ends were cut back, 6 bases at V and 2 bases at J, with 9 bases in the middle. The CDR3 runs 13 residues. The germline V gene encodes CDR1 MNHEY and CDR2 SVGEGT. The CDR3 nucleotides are TGTGCCAGCAGACCGGTAATCACAGATACGCAGTATTTT. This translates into CASRPVITDTQYF.

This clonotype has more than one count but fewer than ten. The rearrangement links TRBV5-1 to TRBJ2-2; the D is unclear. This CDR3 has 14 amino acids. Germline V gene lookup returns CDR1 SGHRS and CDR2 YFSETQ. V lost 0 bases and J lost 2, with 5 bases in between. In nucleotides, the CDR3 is TGCGCCAGCAGCTTGGCCTTTAACACCGGGGAGCTGTTTTTT. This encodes CASSLAFNTGELFF.

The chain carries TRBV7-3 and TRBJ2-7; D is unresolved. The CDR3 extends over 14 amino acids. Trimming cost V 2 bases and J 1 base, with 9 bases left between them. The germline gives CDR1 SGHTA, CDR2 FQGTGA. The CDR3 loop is CASSLYASSYEQYV. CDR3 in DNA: TGTGCCAGCAGCTTATATGCCTCGTCCTACGAGCAGTACGTC.

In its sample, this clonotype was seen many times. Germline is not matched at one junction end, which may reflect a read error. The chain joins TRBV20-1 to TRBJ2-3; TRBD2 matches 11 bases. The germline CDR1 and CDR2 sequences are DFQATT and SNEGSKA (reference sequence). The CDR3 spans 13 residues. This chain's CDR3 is CSTSGGTTDTQYF. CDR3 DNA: TGCAGTACTAGCGGGGGTACCACAGATACGCAGTATTTT.

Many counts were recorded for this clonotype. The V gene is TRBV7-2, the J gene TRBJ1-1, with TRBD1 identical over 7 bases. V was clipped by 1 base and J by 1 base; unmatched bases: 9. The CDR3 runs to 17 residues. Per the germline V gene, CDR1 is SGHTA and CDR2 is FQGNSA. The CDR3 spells CASSLERRGGRNTEAFF. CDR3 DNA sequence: TGTGCCAGCAGCTTAGAGAGAAGAGGGGGCCGGAACACTGAAGCTTTCTTT.

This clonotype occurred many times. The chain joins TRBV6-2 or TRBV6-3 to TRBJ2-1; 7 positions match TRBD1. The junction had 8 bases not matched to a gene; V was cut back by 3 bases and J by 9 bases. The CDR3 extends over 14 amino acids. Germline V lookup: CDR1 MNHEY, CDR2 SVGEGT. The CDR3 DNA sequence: TGTGCCAGCAGTTATAGGGCACAGGGGAGTGAGCAGTTCTTC. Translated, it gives CASSYRAQGSEQFF.

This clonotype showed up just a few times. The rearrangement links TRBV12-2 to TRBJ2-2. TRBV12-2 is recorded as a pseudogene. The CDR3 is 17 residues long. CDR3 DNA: TGTGCAAGTCGCCCACTGGGTTGCCGGAAGCCCACCGGGGAGCTGTTTTTT. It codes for CASRPLGCRKPTGELFF.

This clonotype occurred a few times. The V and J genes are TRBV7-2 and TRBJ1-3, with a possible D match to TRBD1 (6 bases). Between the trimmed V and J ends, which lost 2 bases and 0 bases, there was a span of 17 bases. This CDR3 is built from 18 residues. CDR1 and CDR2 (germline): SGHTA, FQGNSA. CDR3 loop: CASSLRQAQTHSGNTIYF. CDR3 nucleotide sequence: TGTGCCAGCAGCTTAAGACAGGCCCAGACACACTCTGGAAACACCATATATTTT.

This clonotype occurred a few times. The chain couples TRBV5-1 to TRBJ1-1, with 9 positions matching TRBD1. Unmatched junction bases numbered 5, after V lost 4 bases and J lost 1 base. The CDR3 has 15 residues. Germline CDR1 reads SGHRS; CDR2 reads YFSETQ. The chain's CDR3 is CASSMTGGANTEAFF. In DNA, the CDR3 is TGCGCCAGCAGCATGACAGGGGGTGCGAACACTGAAGCTTTCTTT.

The CDR3 nucleotides are TGTGCCAGCAGCCAAGACAGGGGCAGCTACACTGAAGCTTTCTTT. This sequence encodes CASSQDRGSYTEAFF. The chain combines TRBV4-2 with TRBJ1-1; a possible D gene is TRBD1 (6 bases). Trimming cost V 0 bases and J 3 bases, with 11 bases left between them. This CDR3 comprises 15 residues. The germline gives CDR1 LGHNA, CDR2 YNFKEQ.

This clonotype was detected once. In nucleotides, the CDR3 is TGCGCCAGCAGTGAGTCGATAATTGGTCTCGACGGACGAAATGAAAAACTGTTTTTT. Translating it yields CASSESIIGLDGRNEKLFF. The J gene is TRBJ1-4, the V gene TRBV10-2; D remains unclear. Germline V gene lookup returns CDR1 WSHSY and CDR2 SAAADI. The CDR3 length is 19 residues. V was shortened by 0 bases and J by 5 bases, with 22 bases between the two germline ends.

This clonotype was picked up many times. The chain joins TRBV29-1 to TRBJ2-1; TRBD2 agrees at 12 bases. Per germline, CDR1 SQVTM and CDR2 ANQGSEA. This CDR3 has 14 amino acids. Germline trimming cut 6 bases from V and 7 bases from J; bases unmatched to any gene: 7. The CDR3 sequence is CSVDGLAGLNEQFF. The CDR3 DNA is TGCAGCGTCGACGGACTAGCGGGACTTAATGAGCAGTTCTTC.

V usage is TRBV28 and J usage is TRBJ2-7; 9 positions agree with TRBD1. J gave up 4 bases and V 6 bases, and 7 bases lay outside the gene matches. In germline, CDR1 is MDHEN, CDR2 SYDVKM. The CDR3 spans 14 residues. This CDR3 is CASRRQGDRYEQYV. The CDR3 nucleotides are TGTGCCAGCAGGCGACAGGGGGATCGTTACGAGCAGTACGTC.

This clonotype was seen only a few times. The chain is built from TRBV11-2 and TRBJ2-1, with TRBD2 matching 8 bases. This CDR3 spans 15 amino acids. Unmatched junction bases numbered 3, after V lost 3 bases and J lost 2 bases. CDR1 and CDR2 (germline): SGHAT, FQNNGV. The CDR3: CASSFQRETYNEQFF. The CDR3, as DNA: TGTGCCAGCAGCTTTCAGCGGGAGACCTACAATGAGCAGTTCTTC. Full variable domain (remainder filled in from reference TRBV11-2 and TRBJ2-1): EAGVAQSPRYKIIEKRQSVAFWCNPISGHATLYWYQQILGQGPKLLIQFQNNGVVDDSQLPKDRFSAERLKGVDSTLKIQPAKLEDSAVYLCASSFQRETYNEQFFGPGTRLTVL.

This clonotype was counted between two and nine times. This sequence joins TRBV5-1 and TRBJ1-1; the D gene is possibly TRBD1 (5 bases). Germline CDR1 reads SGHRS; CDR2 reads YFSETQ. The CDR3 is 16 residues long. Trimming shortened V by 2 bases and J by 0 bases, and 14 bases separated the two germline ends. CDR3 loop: CASSFGYRSMNTEAFF. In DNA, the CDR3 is TGCGCCAGCAGCTTTGGATACAGGTCTATGAACACTGAAGCTTTCTTT.